The present entry profiles one T cell receptor beta chain with its context. The CDR3 consists of 17 residues. V was pared by 3 bases and J by 1 base, with 7 bases of the junction left unmatched. Germline CDR1 reads LNHNV; CDR2 reads YYDKDF (reference sequence). The study drew participants aged about 18 to 89 years from about two dozen US areas. Which cohort a participant joined came from the clinical history participants gave. This entry comes from a study of blood T cell repertoires in COVID-19. Study summary: The recovered donors of Cohort 3 showed two negative PCRs, clearance, or symptom resolution. In each case, the material was cDNA or gDNA derived from T cells, B-cell-depleted T cells, or PBMCs.

Profiling relied on immunoSEQ multiplex PCR, and the TCRdb table lists in-frame clones only, not all of them. The data hold approximately 210,000 clones, with around 90% observed a single time. The chain uses TRBV15 and TRBJ1-5; 9 nucleotides agree with TRBD1. The specimen was PBMCs or T cells enriched from blood (not recorded which). This TCR came from a man aged 25 to 40 in a cohort exposed to, infected with or recovered from COVID-19 (not recorded which). The CDR3 sequence: CATSSEQGARSNQPQHF. The DNA of the CDR3 is TGTGCCACCAGCAGCGAACAGGGGGCGCGGAGCAATCAGCCCCAGCATTTT.